This T cell receptor (beta chain) derives from a study of cytomegalovirus exposure and HLA in healthy donors (TCRdb year 2017). Looking at the study overall: According to an earlier analysis of 550 to 700 of the donors, 150 million to 200 million T cells yielded approximately 120 million unique TCR beta sequences and about 300 Gb of sequence data. An early release covering roughly 640 HLA-typed donors comprised approximately 290 gigabases of sequencing data and about 90 million unique TCR sequences. Of the approximately 370 genotyped donors, 75% to 85% were placed in the genetic ancestry cluster associated with self-reported Caucasian donors. The study aimed to test whether cataloging public T cell receptors could reveal signatures of past pathogen exposure. The T cell repertoires of around 670 subjects were profiled by immunosequencing and related to cytomegalovirus serostatus. A separate validation cohort of 100 to 150 different subjects was used in addition to the approximately 610-subject first cohort. The study combined high-throughput TCR immunosequencing, statistical association of individual TCRs with disease status, and machine learning to predict cytomegalovirus infection status. In a later analysis, previously published TCR beta repertoires from about 640 donors were re-analyzed and high-resolution HLA genotyping was added so that TCR occurrence patterns could be studied. Rather than using new phenotypic data, the later analysis identified candidate immune exposures from TCR beta sequences and from how often those sequences occurred across donors. An earlier analysis of 500 to 650 of the donors applied high-throughput TCR beta sequencing to assess whether each TCR beta V gene segment acted as functional or pseudogenic. Alongside the repertoire data, information on donor age, sex, ethnicity and CMV serostatus was compiled. A later genetic analysis used genome-wide SNP genotypes for about 55% of the 666 donors, treating that subset as a discovery cohort. All discovery cohort repertoires had been generated on a single sequencing platform. HLA typing covered class I and class II loci at four-digit resolution. The number of typed donors differed by locus: roughly 629-640 for A, B, C, DRB1 and DQB1; roughly 510 for DQA1; about 600 for DPA1; and some 470 for DPB1. Roughly five DR-DQ haplotypes were treated as single units for association and clustering because of strong linkage in the cohort. Across roughly 420 genotyped donors of the cohort, an average of about 200,000 unique TCR beta nucleotide sequences per donor were sequenced, and 15% to 20% of those sequences were non-productive.

In total, 630 or so healthy bone marrow donors made up the cohort. All cohort members were sampled while nominally healthy, although unrecorded immune exposures were likely present. CMV serostatus was recorded as positive for around 300 and negative for about 55% of the roughly 670 cohort members, whereas no CMV serostatus was recorded for the donor in question. Each donor provided a peripheral blood sample, and peripheral blood mononuclear cells were used for TCR beta sequencing. Genomic DNA extraction from the blood cell samples was performed with the Qiagen DNeasy Blood Extraction Kit. With regard to this clone: Its antigen is unknown.

Looking up the germline V gene yields CDR1 SGHDT and CDR2 YYEEEE. The CDR3 contains 15 residues, cysteine and phenylalanine counted. The read is trimmed to its CDR3 DNA, 45 bases read in frame from base 1. V lost 2 bases and J lost 1 base, and the count of bases not matched to a germline gene is 2. The investigation overall reported the following: The study listed around 160 TCR beta chains as associated with cytomegalovirus. Specific HLA alleles were associated with 15,000 to 20,000 TCR beta sequences at a false discovery rate of 0.05 in a later analysis. Linkage disequilibrium might explain the correlated functional status among segregating V segments, but an unknown experimental factor could not be ruled out. In this cohort, only TCR beta chains were sequenced, and detectable features were limited by the absence of alpha or paired-chain data. In a later analysis, several top co-occurrence clusters were reported to appear linked to parvovirus B19, influenza, CMV and Epstein-Barr virus. Over 15 rarely observed V segments, including chromosome 9 orphons, were excluded from the earlier analysis of approximately 500 of the donors because counts were too low. Because HLA typing was missing for some donors at each locus, association tests included only the typed subset. A later analysis found that most CMV-associated TCR beta chains appeared HLA-restricted, with HLA associations seemingly driven largely by CMV exposure. Presence/absence analyses assumed roughly uniform sequencing depth across donors, an assumption that may not hold. Most TCR sequences were observed very rarely across donors, whereas some public TCRs were present in many individuals. In a later genetic analysis, fewer N-insertions in productive TCRs were reported among donors in an Asian-associated ancestry cluster than the 666-donor mean. In a later analysis, HLA-associated TCR beta chains were found to be more clonally expanded and to have lower generation probabilities than equally common non-associated chains. A further reported finding was that TCR beta sequences accurately predicted the HLA-A and HLA-B alleles for most subjects in the first cohort. Strong co-occurrence of HLA alleles, especially DR and DQ, made assigning TCR associations to individual alleles difficult. In both the original and validation cohorts, the classifier was reported to diagnose cytomegalovirus status with high specificity and sensitivity. In a later analysis, TCR association rates were found to vary across HLA loci, with the most associated TCRs seen for DRB1 alleles and the fewest for HLA-C alleles. An association between a missense DCLRE1C variant and V-gene and J-gene trimming of TCR beta chains was found in a later genetic analysis and replicated in an independent cohort. For the cohort, immune exposure information was limited to CMV serostatus. In vitro tests confirmed that a few of the cytomegalovirus-associated TCR beta chains recognize cytomegalovirus antigens. It was suggested by the authors that the approach could potentially be generalized to other disease states and immunological phenotypes. In an earlier analysis of some 500 of the donors, most TCR beta V segments were observed in productive rearrangements about 90% or about 30% of the time, broadly matching IMGT annotations. A cluster of highly shared sequence variants was judged likely to be a technical artifact of the sequencing pipeline. Some IMGT-functional V segments, including TRBV6-2 and TRBV6-3, could not be distinguished by the 87-base-pair reads and were therefore excluded.

Libraries were made using the immunoSEQ multiplex PCR assay. For the multiplex PCR, a mixture combining 60 forward primers for TCR Vbeta segments and 13 reverse primers for TCR Jbeta segments was used. The CDR3 region of rearranged TCR beta genes was amplified from genomic DNA with a multiplex PCR assay. Amplified TCR beta libraries were sequenced as 87-base-pair reads on the Illumina HiSeq System. The authors' analysis ran thus. A later analysis counted about 80 million unique TCR beta chains across the 650 to 700 repertoires, and roughly 9.9 million of these chains were shared by at least two donors. Raw reads were error-corrected and collapsed into unique sequences by a nearest-neighbor algorithm in which closely related sequences were merged to remove PCR and sequencing errors. Alignment of CDR3 sequences to IMGT reference sequences was used to assign V, D and J gene segments. For a sequence to be retained, at least a six-nucleotide match to both a V gene segment and a J gene segment was required. A rearrangement counted as productive if the CDR3 had no stop codons and remained in frame with V and J, and every other rearrangement counted as non-productive. Following IMGT convention, CDR3 was defined as the stretch from the second conserved V-encoded cysteine up to the conserved J-encoded phenylalanine. Sequences without an unambiguous match to a single V gene segment were excluded from the earlier analysis of a few hundred of the donors. An earlier analysis of 587 of the donors called V segments functional above 56.7% productive rearrangements and segregating when the between-donor standard deviation exceeded 5%. A statistical classification framework was developed to diagnose cytomegalovirus status using the catalog of TCR beta chain sequences. V and J gene assignment, in a later analysis, came from comparing TCR nucleotide sequences with IMGT/GENE-DB human TR gene sequences. In a later analysis, CDR3 sequences and most-parsimonious VDJ recombination scenarios were assigned using the TCRdist pipeline. In a later analysis, each TCR beta chain was defined by its CDR3 amino acid sequence together with its V-gene family, and reads lacking a unique V-gene family were excluded. A later analysis removed several hundred highly shared, low-generation-probability nucleotide sequences to deal with suspected cross-contamination and a sequencing artifact. In a later analysis, a clonal expansion index was calculated for each public chain from normalized within-repertoire ranks of inferred template counts. Generation probabilities in a later analysis came from a VDJ recombination model fitted to out-of-frame rearrangements, and those results were checked against IGoR. Hypergeometric tests were used in a later analysis to score TCR-TCR, TCR-HLA and TCR-CMV co-occurrence, with a repertoire-size bias correction applied to the TCR pairs. To estimate false discovery rates, a later analysis permuted the HLA or CMV assignments 20 times. In a later analysis, co-occurring TCRs were grouped using DBSCAN, with TCRdist sequence similarity added in when clustering inside HLA-allele-positive subsets. Repertoires with fewer than 30,000 or more than 120,000 public chains were left out of co-occurrence clustering, as were five repertoires with anomalous nucleotide sharing. The clones in this table, taken by TCRdb from immuneACCESS, are in-frame only. Not every clone is retained; where verified, under half of the shortfall comes from an unresolved V gene, and the cause of the rest is unknown. Clonal size and the V and J genes are those of that table, whereas D and trimming came from the DNA. The record for this sample contains around 40,000 clones. The ten largest clones add up to roughly 5.9% of the sample.

The sample taken for sequencing was PBMCs. This TCR was recovered from a human donor in good health. The V gene is TRBV5-6 and the J gene is TRBJ1-1, with 10 junctional bases fitting TRBD1. The base sequence is TGTGCCAGCAGCTTATGGGACAGGGGGAACACTGAAGCTTTCTTT. Its product reads: CASSLWDRGNTEAFF.